These T cell receptor beta chains were read from a single sample in a study of control samples from healthy donors and cancer patients. Profiling relied on immunoSEQ multiplex PCR, and the TCRdb table lists in-frame clones only, not all of them. The sample lists 90,000 to 110,000 clones; about 89% were seen once. The sequencing sample was made of blood. These receptors were taken from a woman aged 45-59 years in good health. CDR3s include the opening cysteine and the closing phenylalanine or tryptophan. The D gene is left open where the match is weak. A row's size may be missing; if present it is once, few, many or a size class.

>TRBJ2-6|TRBV5-1|NA|NA
CASSLGNRDVRANVLTF
TGCGCCAGCAGCTTGGGCAACAGGGACGTTAGGGCCAACGTCCTGACTTTC
>TRBJ1-1|TRBV9|NA|NA
CASSVEPAGSTMNTEAFF
TGTGCCAGCAGCGTAGAACCGGCAGGAAGTACCATGAACACTGAAGCTTTCTTT
>TRBJ2-3|TRBV5-4|NA|NA
CASSLDRADTQYF
TGTGCCAGCAGCTTGGATAGGGCAGATACGCAGTATTTT
>TRBJ1-2|TRBV7-8|NA|NA
CASSYGPHLNYGYTF
TGTGCCAGCAGCTACGGGCCCCACCTCAACTATGGCTACACCTTC
>TRBJ2-1|TRBV7-2|NA|few
CASSLKTRGPYNEQFF
TGTGCCAGCAGCCTAAAAACCCGTGGGCCCTACAATGAGCAGTTCTTC
>TRBJ1-5|TRBV18|NA|few
CASSPRDGENQPQHF
TGTGCCAGCTCACCACGGGACGGGGAAAATCAGCCCCAGCATTTT
>TRBJ1-2|TRBV6-5|NA|NA
CASSYADRVYGYTF
TGTGCCAGCAGTTACGCAGACAGAGTCTATGGCTACACCTTC
>TRBJ1-4|TRBV6-5|NA|NA
CASSYRQGSGEKLFF
TGTGCCAGCAGTTACCGGCAGGGTTCAGGAGAAAAACTGTTTTTT
>TRBJ2-2|TRBV3-1/TRBV3-2|TRBD2|NA
CASSQEASGGTWTGELFF
TGTGCCAGCAGCCAAGAGGCTAGCGGGGGTACGTGGACCGGGGAGCTGTTTTTT
>TRBJ2-7|TRBV27|NA|NA
CASGLLGEQYF
TGTGCCAGCGGCCTTCTTGGCGAGCAGTACTTC
>TRBJ2-1|TRBV19|NA|few
CASSIPTGLYNEQFF
TGTGCCAGTAGTATACCGACCGGACTTTACAATGAGCAGTTCTTC
>TRBJ2-3|TRBV6-5|NA|NA
CASSYSTALNTDTQYF
TGTGCCAGCAGTTACTCGACGGCGTTGAACACAGATACGCAGTATTTT
>TRBJ1-5|TRBV7-9|NA|NA
CASSLSRGAGQPQHF
TGTGCCAGCAGCTTATCTCGGGGGGCAGGTCAGCCCCAGCATTTT
>TRBJ2-2|TRBV2|TRBD2|NA
CASSTIAGGPLAGELFF
TGTGCCAGCAGTACTATAGCGGGAGGGCCGCTCGCCGGGGAGCTGTTTTTT
>TRBJ2-3|TRBV19|NA|NA
CASSIGGLARTDTQYF
TGTGCCAGTAGTATAGGGGGCCTAGCGAGGACAGATACGCAGTATTTT
>TRBJ2-1|TRBV24-1|TRBD1|NA
CATSDHRARDRDRKEQFF
TGTGCCACCAGTGATCACCGCGCGCGGGACAGGGACAGAAAGGAGCAGTTCTTC
>TRBJ1-1|TRBV9|TRBD1|NA
CASSASGTENTEAFF
TGTGCCAGCAGCGCGTCCGGGACAGAGAACACTGAAGCTTTCTTT
>TRBJ1-3|TRBV10-2|NA|once
CASSGAHTGNTIYF
TGCGCCAGCAGTGGGGCCCATACTGGAAACACCATATATTTT
>TRBJ2-1|TRBV2|TRBD2|NA
CASKAGEGNEQFF
TGTGCCAGCAAAGCGGGAGAGGGCAATGAGCAGTTCTTC
>TRBJ1-1|TRBV5-4|NA|NA
CASSLGGTTEAFF
TGTGCCAGCAGCTTGGGAGGGACCACTGAAGCTTTCTTT
>TRBJ2-7|TRBV7-9|NA|NA
CASSLGRDNYEQYF
TGTGCCAGCAGCTTAGGGCGGGACAACTACGAGCAGTACTTC
>TRBJ2-3|TRBV7-6|NA|NA
CASSLGPSTDTQYF
TGTGCCAGCAGCTTAGGACCCAGCACAGATACGCAGTATTTT
>TRBJ1-6|TRBV30|NA|NA
CAWSPGSSYNSPLHF
TGTGCCTGGAGTCCCGGGAGCTCCTATAATTCACCCCTCCACTTT
>TRBJ2-3|TRBV3-1/TRBV3-2|TRBD1|NA
CASSRQGAVIDTQYF
TGTGCCAGCAGCCGACAGGGGGCTGTTATAGATACGCAGTATTTT
>TRBJ1-1|TRBV18|NA|NA
CASSPQATNTEAFF
TGTGCCAGCTCACCACAGGCTACGAACACTGAAGCTTTCTTT
>TRBJ2-2|TRBV5-6|NA|NA
CASSLSDGELFF
TGTGCCAGCAGCTTGTCGGACGGGGAGCTGTTTTTT
>TRBJ2-3|TRBV7-3|NA|NA
CASSPNPGGDTQYF
TGTGCCAGCAGCCCAAATCCGGGTGGAGATACGCAGTATTTT
>TRBJ2-1|TRBV18|TRBD2|NA
CASSRGLAGDNEQFF
TGTGCCAGCTCACGGGGACTAGCGGGAGACAATGAGCAGTTCTTC
>TRBJ1-5|TRBV10-3|NA|NA
CAISGDSQPQHF
TGTGCCATCAGTGGTGACAGTCAGCCCCAGCATTTT
>TRBJ2-2|TRBV6-2/TRBV6-3|NA|NA
CASSYSGGTTGELFF
TGTGCCAGCAGTTACTCGGGAGGAACCACCGGGGAGCTGTTTTTT
>TRBJ2-1|TRBV7-3|TRBD1|NA
CASSTGTGGHEQFF
TGTGCCAGCAGCACCGGGACAGGGGGCCATGAGCAGTTCTTC
>TRBJ2-7|TRBV14|NA|NA
CASSQKLGITYEQYF
TGTGCCAGCAGCCAAAAATTAGGAATTACCTACGAGCAGTACTTC
>TRBJ1-2|TRBV11-1|NA|few
CASSYTSGANYGYTF
TGTGCCAGCAGCTACACATCAGGCGCTAACTATGGCTACACCTTC
>TRBJ1-5|TRBV7-9|NA|NA
CASSLHSNQPQHF
TGTGCCAGCAGCTTACACTCGAATCAGCCCCAGCATTTT
>TRBJ2-1|TRBV7-2|NA|NA
CASSMGQGSGNEQFF
TGTGCCAGCAGCATGGGGCAGGGGAGTGGCAATGAGCAGTTCTTC
>TRBJ1-1|TRBV2|NA|NA
CASSWDGMNTEAFF
TGTGCCAGCAGTTGGGACGGCATGAACACTGAAGCTTTCTTT
>TRBJ2-3|TRBV24-1|NA|NA
CATSDLFRASPSTDTQYF
TGTGCCACCAGTGATTTATTTCGGGCCAGCCCTAGCACAGATACGCAGTATTTT
>TRBJ2-3|TRBV6-6|NA|NA
CASSYADSIILDTQYF
TGTGCCAGCAGTTACGCGGACAGCATAATTCTAGATACGCAGTATTTT
>TRBJ2-1|TRBV9|TRBD1|NA
CASSPGTGYNEQFF
TGTGCCAGCAGCCCCGGGACAGGGTACAATGAGCAGTTCTTC
>TRBJ2-3|TRBV28|NA|NA
CASSLFEKDTQYF
TGTGCCAGCAGTTTATTCGAAAAAGATACGCAGTATTTT
>TRBJ2-6|TRBV7-3|NA|NA
CASTPAPSGANVLTF
TGTGCCAGCACCCCAGCCCCCTCTGGGGCCAACGTCCTGACTTTC
>TRBJ1-2|TRBV29-1|TRBD1|NA
CSGGTGTLGYTF
TGCAGCGGCGGGACAGGGACGCTCGGCTACACCTTC